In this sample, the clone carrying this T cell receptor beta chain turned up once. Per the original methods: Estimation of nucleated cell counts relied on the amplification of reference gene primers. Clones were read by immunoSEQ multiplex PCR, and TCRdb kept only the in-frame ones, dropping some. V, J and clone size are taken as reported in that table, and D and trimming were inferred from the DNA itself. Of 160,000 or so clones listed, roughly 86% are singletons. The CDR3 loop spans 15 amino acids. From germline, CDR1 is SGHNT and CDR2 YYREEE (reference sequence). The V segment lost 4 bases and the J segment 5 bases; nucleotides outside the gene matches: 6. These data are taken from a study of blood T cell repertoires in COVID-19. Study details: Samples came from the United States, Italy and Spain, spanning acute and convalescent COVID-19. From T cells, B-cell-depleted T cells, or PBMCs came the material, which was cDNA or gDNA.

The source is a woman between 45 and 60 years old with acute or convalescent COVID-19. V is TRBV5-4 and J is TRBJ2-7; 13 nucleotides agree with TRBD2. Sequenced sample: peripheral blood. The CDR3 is CASSALAGGPNEQYF. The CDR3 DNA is TGTGCCAGCAGCGCACTAGCGGGAGGGCCGAACGAGCAGTACTTC.